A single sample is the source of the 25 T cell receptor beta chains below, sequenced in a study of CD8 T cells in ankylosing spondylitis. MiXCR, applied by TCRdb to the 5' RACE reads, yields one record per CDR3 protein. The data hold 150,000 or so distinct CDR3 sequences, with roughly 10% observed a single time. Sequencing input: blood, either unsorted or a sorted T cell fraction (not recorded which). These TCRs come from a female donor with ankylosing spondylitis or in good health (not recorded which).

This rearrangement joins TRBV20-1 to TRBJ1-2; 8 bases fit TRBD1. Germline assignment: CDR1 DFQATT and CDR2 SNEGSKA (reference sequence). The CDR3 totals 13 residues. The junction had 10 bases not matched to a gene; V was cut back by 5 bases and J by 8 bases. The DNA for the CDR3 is TGCAGTGCTGTTACGACAGGGGCTGAGGGCTACACCTTC. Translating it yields CSAVTTGAEGYTF.

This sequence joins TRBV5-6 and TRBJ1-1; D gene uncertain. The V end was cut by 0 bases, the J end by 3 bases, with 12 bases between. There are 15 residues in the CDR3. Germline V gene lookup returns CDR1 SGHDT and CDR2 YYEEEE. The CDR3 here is CASSLAPGPDTEAFF. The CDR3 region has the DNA TGTGCCAGCAGCTTGGCCCCAGGACCGGACACTGAAGCTTTCTTT.

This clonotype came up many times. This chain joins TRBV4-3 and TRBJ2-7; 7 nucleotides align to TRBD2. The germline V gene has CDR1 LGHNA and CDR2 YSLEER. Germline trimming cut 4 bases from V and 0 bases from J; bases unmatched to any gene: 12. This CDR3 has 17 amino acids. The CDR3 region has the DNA TGCGCCAGCAGCCGTGGTTATAGCGGGTCGAACTCCTACGAGCAGTACTTC. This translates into CASSRGYSGSNSYEQYF.

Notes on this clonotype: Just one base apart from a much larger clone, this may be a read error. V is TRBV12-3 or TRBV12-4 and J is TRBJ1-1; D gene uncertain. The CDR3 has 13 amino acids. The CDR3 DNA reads TGTGACAGCAGTTTCAAGGGAGGGACTGAAGCTTTCTTT. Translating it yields CDSSFKGGTEAFF.

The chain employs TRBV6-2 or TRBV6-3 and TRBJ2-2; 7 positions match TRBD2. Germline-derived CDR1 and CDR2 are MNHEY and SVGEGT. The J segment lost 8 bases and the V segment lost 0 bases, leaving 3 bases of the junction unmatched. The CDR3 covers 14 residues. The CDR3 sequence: CASSYSIGGGELFF. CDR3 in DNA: TGTGCCAGCAGTTACTCGATCGGGGGGGGGGAGCTGTTTTTT.

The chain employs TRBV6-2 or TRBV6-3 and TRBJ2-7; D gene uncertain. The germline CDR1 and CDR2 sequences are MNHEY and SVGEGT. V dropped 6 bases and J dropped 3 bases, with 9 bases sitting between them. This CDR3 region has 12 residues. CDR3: CASSQFSYEQYF. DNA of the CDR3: TGTGCCAGCAGCCAGTTCAGCTACGAGCAGTACTTC.

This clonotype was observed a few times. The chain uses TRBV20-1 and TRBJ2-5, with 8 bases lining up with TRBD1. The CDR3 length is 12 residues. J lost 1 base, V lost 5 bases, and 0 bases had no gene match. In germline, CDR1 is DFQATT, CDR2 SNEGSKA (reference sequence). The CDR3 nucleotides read TGCAGTGCTGACAGGGGCCAAGAGACCCAGTACTTC. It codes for CSADRGQETQYF.

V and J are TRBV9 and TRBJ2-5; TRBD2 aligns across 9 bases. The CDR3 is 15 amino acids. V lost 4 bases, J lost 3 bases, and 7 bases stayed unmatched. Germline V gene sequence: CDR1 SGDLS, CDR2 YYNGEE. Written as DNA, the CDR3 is TGTGCCAGCAGCAAGGCCCTAGCGGGGAAAGAGACCCAGTACTTC. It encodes CASSKALAGKETQYF.

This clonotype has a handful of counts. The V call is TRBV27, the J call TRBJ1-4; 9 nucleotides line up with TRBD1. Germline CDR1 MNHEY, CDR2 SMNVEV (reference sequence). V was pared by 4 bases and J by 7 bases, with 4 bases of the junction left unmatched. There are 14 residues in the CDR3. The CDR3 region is CASSSWTGVEKLFF. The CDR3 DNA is TGTGCCAGCAGTTCATGGACAGGGGTTGAAAAACTGTTTTTT.

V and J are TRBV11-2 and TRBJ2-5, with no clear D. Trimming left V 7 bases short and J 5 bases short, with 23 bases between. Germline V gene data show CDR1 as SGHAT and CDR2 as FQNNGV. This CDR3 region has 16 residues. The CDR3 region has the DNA TGTGCCAGCACGTCCTTCACCGTAGGGTACGAGGAGACCCAGTACTTC. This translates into CASTSFTVGYEETQYF.

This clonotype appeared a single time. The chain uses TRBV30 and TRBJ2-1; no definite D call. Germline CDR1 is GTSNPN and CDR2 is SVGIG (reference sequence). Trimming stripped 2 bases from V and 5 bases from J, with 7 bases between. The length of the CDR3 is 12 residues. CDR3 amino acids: CAWSLADNEQFF. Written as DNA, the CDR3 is TGTGCCTGGAGTCTGGCGGACAATGAGCAGTTCTTC. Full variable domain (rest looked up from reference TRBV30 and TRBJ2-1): SQTIHQWPATLVQPVGSPLSLECTVEGTSNPNLYWYRQAAGRGLQLLFYSVGIGQISSEVPQNLSASRPQDRQFILSSKKLLLSDSGFYLCAWSLADNEQFFGPGTRLTVL.

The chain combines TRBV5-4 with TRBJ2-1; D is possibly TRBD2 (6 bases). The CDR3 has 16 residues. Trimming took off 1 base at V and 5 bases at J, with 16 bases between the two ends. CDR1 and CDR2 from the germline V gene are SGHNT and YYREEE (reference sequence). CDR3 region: CASSLKREKVDNEQFF. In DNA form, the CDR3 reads TGTGCCAGCAGCTTGAAACGGGAGAAAGTTGACAATGAGCAGTTCTTC.

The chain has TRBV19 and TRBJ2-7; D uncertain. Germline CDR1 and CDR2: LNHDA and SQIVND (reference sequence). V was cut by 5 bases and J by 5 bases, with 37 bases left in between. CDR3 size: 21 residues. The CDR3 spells CASSPGVNKLTTARAIHEQYF. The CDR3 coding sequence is TGTGCCAGTAGTCCTGGTGTCAACAAGCTTACCACCGCTAGAGCCATCCACGAGCAGTACTTC.

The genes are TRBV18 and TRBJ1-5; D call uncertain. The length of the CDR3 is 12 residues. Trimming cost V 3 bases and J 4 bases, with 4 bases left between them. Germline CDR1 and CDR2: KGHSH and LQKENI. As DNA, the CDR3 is TGTGCCAGCTCACCGGGGAATCAGCCCCAGCATTTT. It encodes CASSPGNQPQHF.

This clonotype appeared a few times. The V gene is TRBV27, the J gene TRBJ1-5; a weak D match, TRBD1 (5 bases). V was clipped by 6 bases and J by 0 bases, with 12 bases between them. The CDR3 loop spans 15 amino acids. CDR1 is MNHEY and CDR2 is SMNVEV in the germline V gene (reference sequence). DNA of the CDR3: TGTGCCAGCAGAGAGGGACTGCATAGCAATCAGCCCCAGCATTTT. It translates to CASREGLHSNQPQHF.

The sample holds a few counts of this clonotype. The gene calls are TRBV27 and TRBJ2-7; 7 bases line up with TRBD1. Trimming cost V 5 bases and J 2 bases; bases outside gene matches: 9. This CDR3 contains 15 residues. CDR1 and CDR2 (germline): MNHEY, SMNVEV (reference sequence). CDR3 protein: CASSITGQAPYEQYF. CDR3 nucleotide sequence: TGTGCCAGCAGTATCACAGGACAGGCGCCCTACGAGCAGTACTTC.

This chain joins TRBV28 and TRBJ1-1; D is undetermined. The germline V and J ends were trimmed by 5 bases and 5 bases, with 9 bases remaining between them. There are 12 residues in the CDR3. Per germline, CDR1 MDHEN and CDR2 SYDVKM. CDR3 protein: CASSIRSTEAFF. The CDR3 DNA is TGTGCCAGCAGTATCAGGAGTACTGAAGCTTTCTTT.

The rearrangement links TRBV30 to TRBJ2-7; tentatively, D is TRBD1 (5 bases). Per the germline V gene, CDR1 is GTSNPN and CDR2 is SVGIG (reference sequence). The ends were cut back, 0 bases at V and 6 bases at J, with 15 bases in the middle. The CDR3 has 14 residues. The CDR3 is CAWSVAVRGSEQYF. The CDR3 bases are TGTGCCTGGAGTGTAGCCGTAAGGGGATCCGAGCAGTACTTC.

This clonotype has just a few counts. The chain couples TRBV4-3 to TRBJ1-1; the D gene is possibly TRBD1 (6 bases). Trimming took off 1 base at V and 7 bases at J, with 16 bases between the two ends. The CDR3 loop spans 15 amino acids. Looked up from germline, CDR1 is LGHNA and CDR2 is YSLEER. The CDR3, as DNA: TGCGCCAGCAGCCAAGGTGGGGGCCGGATTAGTGAAGCTTTCTTT. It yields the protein CASSQGGGRISEAFF.

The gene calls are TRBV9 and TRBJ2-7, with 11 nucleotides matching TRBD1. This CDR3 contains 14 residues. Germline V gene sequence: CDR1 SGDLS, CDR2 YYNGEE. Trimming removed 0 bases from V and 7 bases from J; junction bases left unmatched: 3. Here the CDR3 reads CASSVDGTGGEQYF. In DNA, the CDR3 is TGTGCCAGCAGCGTAGACGGGACAGGGGGAGAGCAGTACTTC.

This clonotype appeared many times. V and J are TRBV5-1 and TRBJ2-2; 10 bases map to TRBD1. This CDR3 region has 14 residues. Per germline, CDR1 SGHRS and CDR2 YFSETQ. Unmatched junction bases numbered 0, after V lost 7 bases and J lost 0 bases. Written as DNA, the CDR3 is TGCGCCAGCGGACAGGGGGCGAACACCGGGGAGCTGTTTTTT. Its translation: CASGQGANTGELFF.

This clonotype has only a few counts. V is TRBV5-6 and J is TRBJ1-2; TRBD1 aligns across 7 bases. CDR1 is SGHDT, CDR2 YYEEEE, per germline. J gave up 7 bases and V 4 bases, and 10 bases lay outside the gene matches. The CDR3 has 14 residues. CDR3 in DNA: TGTGCCAGCAGCGGGGGACAGTTCTCCGGTGGCTACACCTTC. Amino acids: CASSGGQFSGGYTF.

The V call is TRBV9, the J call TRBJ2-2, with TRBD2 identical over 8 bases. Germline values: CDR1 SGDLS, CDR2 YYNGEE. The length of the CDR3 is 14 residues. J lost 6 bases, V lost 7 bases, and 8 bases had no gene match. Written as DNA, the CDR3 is TGTGCCAGCTCTTCGGGGGGGCTTTCCGGGGAGCTGTTTTTT. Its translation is CASSSGGLSGELFF.

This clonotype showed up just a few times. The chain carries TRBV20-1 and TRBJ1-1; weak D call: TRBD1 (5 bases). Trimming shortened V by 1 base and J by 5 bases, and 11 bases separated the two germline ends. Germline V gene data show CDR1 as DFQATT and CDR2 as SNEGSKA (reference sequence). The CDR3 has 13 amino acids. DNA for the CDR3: TGCAGTGCTAGAGTTTGGGGACTTACTGAAGCTTTCTTT. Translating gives CSARVWGLTEAFF.

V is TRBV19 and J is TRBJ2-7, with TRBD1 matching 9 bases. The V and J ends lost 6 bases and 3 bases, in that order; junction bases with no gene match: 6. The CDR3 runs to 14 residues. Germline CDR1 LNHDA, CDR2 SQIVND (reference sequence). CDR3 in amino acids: CASRPGQGYYEQYF. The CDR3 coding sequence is TGTGCCAGTAGGCCGGGACAGGGCTACTACGAGCAGTACTTC. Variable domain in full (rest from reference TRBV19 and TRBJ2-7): DGGITQSPKYLFRKEGQNVTLSCEQNLNHDAMYWYRQDPGQGLRLIYYSQIVNDFQKGDIAEGYSVSREKKESFPLTVTSAQKNPTAFYLCASRPGQGYYEQYFGPGTRLTVT.